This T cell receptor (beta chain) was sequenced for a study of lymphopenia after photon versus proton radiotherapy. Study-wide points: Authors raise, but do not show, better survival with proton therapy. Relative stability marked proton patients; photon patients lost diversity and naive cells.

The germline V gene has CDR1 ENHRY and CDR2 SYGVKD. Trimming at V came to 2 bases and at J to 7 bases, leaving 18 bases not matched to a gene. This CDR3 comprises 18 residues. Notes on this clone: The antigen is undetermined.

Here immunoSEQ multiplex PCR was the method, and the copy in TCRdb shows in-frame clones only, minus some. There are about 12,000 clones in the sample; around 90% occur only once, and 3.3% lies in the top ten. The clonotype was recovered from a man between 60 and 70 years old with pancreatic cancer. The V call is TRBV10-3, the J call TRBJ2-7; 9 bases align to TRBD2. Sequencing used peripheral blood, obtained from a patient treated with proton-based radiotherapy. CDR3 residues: CAISEMMVSGSGIGEQYF. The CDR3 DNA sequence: TGTGCCATCAGTGAGATGATGGTTAGCGGGAGTGGGATTGGGGAGCAGTACTTC.